The present T cell receptor beta chain was sequenced within a study of shared clonotypes between healthy human individuals. As regards this clone: Its target is not known.

The material for each subset, its genomic DNA, was split evenly across several immunoSEQ plates. Sequenced by immunoSEQ multiplex PCR; TCRdb stores in-frame clones only, minus some. This sample has about 2.1 million clones, with 93% found just once. Study results and caveats: Deeper or shallower sequencing was expected to change how clonotypes are shared among donors.

The CDR3 extends over 15 amino acids. V shed 2 bases and J 7 bases; nucleotides not matched to a gene: 8. Germline CDR1 reads SNHLY; CDR2 reads FYNNEI. CD45RO-negative, CCR7-positively selected cells formed the naive CD8 fraction, excluding terminally differentiated effector memory CD45RA+ cells. The J gene is TRBJ2-7, the V gene TRBV2; the match to TRBD1 covers 10 bases. The clonotype comes from a man between 18 and 35 years old in good health. Some clones in this sample may be carry-over from other donors' samples. Sequences were obtained from naive CD8+ T cells from PBMCs. The CDR3 nucleotides read TGTGCCAGCAGTGAACCGGGACAGGGGCGCGAGGAGCAGTACTTC. Protein sequence: CASSEPGQGREEQYF.